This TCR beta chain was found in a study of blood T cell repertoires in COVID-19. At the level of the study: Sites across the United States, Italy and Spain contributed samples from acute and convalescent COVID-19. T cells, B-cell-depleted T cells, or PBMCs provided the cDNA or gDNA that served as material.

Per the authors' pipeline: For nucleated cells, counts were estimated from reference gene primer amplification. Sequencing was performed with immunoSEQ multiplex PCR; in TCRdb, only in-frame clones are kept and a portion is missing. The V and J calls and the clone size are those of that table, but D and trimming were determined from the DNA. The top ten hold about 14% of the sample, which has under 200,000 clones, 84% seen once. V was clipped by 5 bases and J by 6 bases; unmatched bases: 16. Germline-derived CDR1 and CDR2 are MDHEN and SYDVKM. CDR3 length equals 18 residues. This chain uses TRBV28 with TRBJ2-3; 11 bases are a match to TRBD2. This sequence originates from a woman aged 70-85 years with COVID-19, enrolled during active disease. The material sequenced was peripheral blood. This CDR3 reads CASSPKTPTSGVGDTQYF. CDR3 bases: TGTGCCAGCAGTCCCAAAACTCCGACTAGCGGGGTTGGGGATACGCAGTATTTT. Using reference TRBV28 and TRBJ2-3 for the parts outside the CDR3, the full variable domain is DVKVTQSSRYLVKRTGEKVFLECVQDMDHENMFWYRQDPGLGLRLIYFSYDVKMKEKGDIPEGYSVSREKKERFSLILESASTNQTSMYLCASSPKTPTSGVGDTQYFGPGTRLTVL.